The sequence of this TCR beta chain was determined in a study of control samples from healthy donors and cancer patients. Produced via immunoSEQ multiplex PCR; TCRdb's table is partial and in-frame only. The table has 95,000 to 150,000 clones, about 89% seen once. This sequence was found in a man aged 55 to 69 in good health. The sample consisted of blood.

CDR3 sequence reads: CASKEGRNTEAFF. The DNA for the CDR3 is TGTGCCAGCAAAGAGGGCCGGAACACTGAAGCTTTCTTT. V usage is TRBV7-2 and J usage is TRBJ1-1, with unresolved D. CDR1 SGHTA and CDR2 FQGNSA come from the germline V gene. V was trimmed by 7 bases and J by 1 base, leaving 10 bases between them. The CDR3 is 13 residues long.